The next 30 T cell receptor beta chains were all read from a single sample in a study of radiotherapy plus CTLA-4 blockade in lung cancer. This table comes from immunoSEQ multiplex PCR, and its TCRdb copy is limited to in-frame clones, with some not included. The sample carries approximately 69,000 clones, 78% recorded once. The sequencing here drew on peripheral blood, taken from a patient treated with radiotherapy plus ipilimumab. These receptors were obtained from a human donor with non-small cell lung cancer who had a complete response to radiotherapy plus ipilimumab.

The chain links TRBV27 to TRBJ1-1; maybe TRBD1 (5 bases). This CDR3 contains 15 residues. V lost 4 bases to trimming and J lost 0 bases, with 12 bases between them. The germline V gene has CDR1 MNHEY and CDR2 SMNVEV (reference sequence). CDR3 nucleotides: TGTGCCAGCAGTTCGAGGGGAAAGATGAACACTGAAGCTTTCTTT. This translates into CASSSRGKMNTEAFF.

The chain's CDR3 is CASSLVPSGYEQYF. In DNA form, the CDR3 reads TGTGCCAGCAGCTTAGTCCCTAGCGGTTACGAGCAGTACTTC. The V gene is TRBV7-2, the J gene TRBJ2-7; 7 nucleotides match TRBD2. In germline, CDR1 is SGHTA, CDR2 FQGNSA. The CDR3 spans 14 residues. V dropped 1 base and J dropped 4; count of bases not matched to a gene: 4. The full variable domain, completed using reference TRBV7-2 and TRBJ2-7, is GAGVSQSPSNKVTEKGKDVELRCDPISGHTALYWYRQSLGQGLEFLIYFQGNSAPDKSGLPSDRFSAERTGGSVSTLTIQRTQQEDSAVYLCASSLVPSGYEQYFGPGTRLTVT.

The table lists this clone with a few counts. The CDR3 protein is CASSPQTPYGYTF. Here the CDR3 DNA reads TGTGCCAGCTCACCACAGACACCTTATGGCTACACCTTC. This chain connects TRBV18 to TRBJ1-2; D is unclear. The CDR3 sequence is 13 residues long. Germline V gene lookup returns CDR1 KGHSH and CDR2 LQKENI. V gave up 1 base and J gave up 5 bases, with 8 bases separating them.

The V and J genes are TRBV2 and TRBJ1-5, with D perhaps matching TRBD1 (5 bases). The CDR3 sequence is 15 residues long. From germline, CDR1 is SNHLY and CDR2 FYNNEI. Trimming stripped 6 bases from V and 3 bases from J, with 15 bases between. CDR3 sequence reads: CASSQDPGSNQPQHF. For the CDR3, the DNA is TGTGCCAGCAGCCAAGACCCAGGGTCCAATCAGCCCCAGCATTTT.

The rearrangement uses TRBV6-4 and TRBJ2-7; D gene unclear. Trimming removed 3 bases from V and 9 bases from J, with 6 bases in between. This CDR3 contains 10 residues. Germline values: CDR1 MRHNA, CDR2 SNTAGT. DNA of the CDR3: TGTGCCAGCAGTGAACAAAGGCAGTACGTC. Translated: CASSEQRQYV.

The chain couples TRBV27 to TRBJ1-1, with TRBD1 as a possible D gene (5 bases). The CDR3 loop spans 14 amino acids. Trimming took 5 bases from V and 8 from J, leaving 18 bases between them. Germline V lookup: CDR1 MNHEY, CDR2 SMNVEV (reference sequence). CDR3: CASSAFRGQWEAFF. The CDR3 nucleotides read TGTGCCAGCAGTGCATTTCGGGGCCAGTGGGAAGCTTTCTTT.

V and J are TRBV10-1 and TRBJ2-5; D is ambiguous. Trimming left V 3 bases short and J 5 bases short, with 10 bases between. The CDR3 runs to 13 residues. Germline values: CDR1 WNHNN, CDR2 SYGVQD (reference sequence). The CDR3 loop is CASSDRLSETQYF. The CDR3 DNA reads TGCGCCAGCAGTGATAGACTCAGCGAGACCCAGTACTTC.

This chain joins TRBV7-2 and TRBJ2-5; no firm D call. Germline CDR1 reads SGHTA; CDR2 reads FQGNSA. The CDR3 spans 14 residues. V gave up 3 bases and J gave up 1 base, with 9 bases separating them. In DNA, the CDR3 is TGTGCCAGCAGCTTGAGCCAGATCCAAGAGACCCAGTACTTC. Protein: CASSLSQIQETQYF.

CDR3 in amino acids: CASRSGGRAPDTQYF. As DNA, the CDR3 is TGTGCCAGCAGGTCAGGGGGGAGGGCCCCAGATACGCAGTATTTT. This chain links TRBV5-4 with TRBJ2-3; D may be TRBD1 or TRBD2 (7 bases each). The length of the CDR3 is 15 residues. CDR1 and CDR2 (germline): SGHNT, YYREEE (reference sequence). Trimming pared 5 bases from V and 4 bases from J, leaving 17 bases between.

The gene calls are TRBV5-1 and TRBJ2-1; 9 bases map to TRBD1. Trimming cost V 4 bases and J 10 bases; bases outside gene matches: 12. The CDR3 has 15 residues. Per the germline V gene, CDR1 is SGHRS and CDR2 is YFSETQ. CDR3 nucleotides: TGCGCCAGCAGCCTGAGACAGGGGGAAGGGCGCGAGCAGTTCTTC. This translates into CASSLRQGEGREQFF.

V usage is TRBV19 and J usage is TRBJ1-2; TRBD1 is a possible D gene (5 bases). Trimming pared 1 base from V and 6 bases from J, leaving 18 bases between. The CDR3 covers 16 residues. CDR1 is LNHDA, CDR2 SQIVND, per germline (reference sequence). CDR3 DNA: TGTGCCAGTAGTATAGGTGGCTTCCAGAGGGGCCATGGCTACACCTTC. Translation: CASSIGGFQRGHGYTF.

J is TRBJ2-2 and V is TRBV10-1, with D tentatively TRBD2 (5 bases). The CDR3 consists of 14 residues. The germline CDR1 and CDR2 sequences are WNHNN and SYGVQD (reference sequence). V gave up 4 bases and J gave up 4 bases, with 10 bases separating them. The CDR3 DNA is TGCGCCAGCAGTGGCGGGTTAGGCACCGGGGAGCTGTTTTTT. It encodes CASSGGLGTGELFF.

The chain is built from TRBV30 and TRBJ2-1; 9 nucleotides match TRBD1. Trimming cost V 4 bases and J 8 bases; bases outside gene matches: 15. From germline, CDR1 is GTSNPN and CDR2 SVGIG (reference sequence). CDR3 size: 16 residues. The CDR3 here is CAWTAPRTGVLDEQFF. The CDR3 nucleotides read TGTGCCTGGACCGCTCCCCGGACAGGGGTATTGGATGAGCAGTTCTTC.

This clone has just one count. The chain employs TRBV2 and TRBJ1-1; D gene ambiguous. Per the germline V gene, CDR1 is SNHLY and CDR2 is FYNNEI. Trimming removed 6 bases from V and 0 bases from J, with 11 bases in between. The CDR3 covers 14 residues. The CDR3: CASRVGGMNTEAFF. In DNA, the CDR3 is TGTGCCAGCAGAGTGGGTGGGATGAACACTGAAGCTTTCTTT.

The J gene is TRBJ2-3, the V gene TRBV7-9, with a tentative D call TRBD2 (5 bases). There are 16 residues in the CDR3. In germline, CDR1 is SEHNR, CDR2 FQNEAQ (reference sequence). The V end was cut by 1 base, the J end by 1 base, with 12 bases between. CDR3: CASSLVGAVGTDTQYF. CDR3 sequence (DNA): TGTGCCAGCAGCTTAGTAGGAGCGGTTGGCACAGATACGCAGTATTTT.

This chain connects TRBV19 to TRBJ1-2, with D possibly being TRBD1 (5 bases). This CDR3 spans 16 amino acids. Germline values: CDR1 LNHDA, CDR2 SQIVND (reference sequence). V gave up 5 bases and J gave up 8 bases, with 24 bases separating them. CDR3 nucleotides: TGTGCCAGTAGTTATGGTCCGGGACCGGCGATTGGAGGCTACACCTTC. This codes for CASSYGPGPAIGGYTF.

The V and J genes are TRBV7-9 and TRBJ1-1; D unresolved. V lost 6 bases and J 5 bases, leaving 7 bases between the germline ends. The CDR3 runs to 11 residues. Germline V lookup: CDR1 SEHNR, CDR2 FQNEAQ (reference sequence). The CDR3 sequence is CASRGGTEAFF. The CDR3 DNA reads TGTGCCAGCAGGGGAGGAACTGAAGCTTTCTTT.

Note on this clone: A much larger clone differs from this one at a single base, so this may be a read error. The rearrangement uses TRBV27 and TRBJ1-5, with D uncertain. The germline gives CDR1 MNHEY, CDR2 SMNVEV (reference sequence). The CDR3 is 13 residues long. V lost 2 bases and J lost 4, with 6 bases in between. This CDR3 reads CASSLGRNQPQHF. The CDR3, as DNA: TGTGCCAGCAGTTTAGGCCGGAATCAGCCCCAGCATTTT.

A few counts support this clone. The rearrangement uses TRBV7-9 and TRBJ2-6; no clear D gene. Looked up from germline, CDR1 is SEHNR and CDR2 is FQNEAQ (reference sequence). V was cut by 5 bases and J by 0 bases, with 5 bases left in between. The CDR3 has 14 amino acids. The CDR3 DNA reads as TGTGCCAGCAGCCACAGCTCTGGGGCCAACGTCCTGACTTTC. This gives the protein CASSHSSGANVLTF.

The V gene is TRBV7-2, the J gene TRBJ1-2; 9 positions match TRBD1. The CDR3 extends over 16 amino acids. Germline CDR1 and CDR2: SGHTA and FQGNSA. The V and J ends lost 1 base and 5 bases, in that order; junction bases with no gene match: 8. CDR3 coding DNA: TGTGCCAGCAGCTTAGGGACTAGGGGGACAGGGTATGGCTACACCTTC. It specifies CASSLGTRGTGYGYTF.

The rearrangement joins TRBV30 to TRBJ1-1; maybe TRBD1 (5 bases). The CDR3 length is 13 residues. Trimming removed 5 bases from V and 3 bases from J, with 13 bases in between. From germline, CDR1 is GTSNPN and CDR2 SVGIG (reference sequence). The DNA for the CDR3 is TGTGCCTGGTCTGACGGGACCTACACTGAAGCTTTCTTT. It is translated as CAWSDGTYTEAFF.

On this clone itself: At one of its ends the junction is not consistent with the germline gene, which may arise from a read error. The chain couples TRBV5-6 to TRBJ2-7; D call uncertain. The CDR3 contains 15 residues. The V gene's germline CDR1 is SGHDT and CDR2 YYEEEE. The CDR3 DNA is TGTGCCGGCAGCTTAGGAGCGTCTAGCTCCTACGAGCAGTACTTC. This gives the protein CAGSLGASSSYEQYF.

The chain recombines TRBV7-2 with TRBJ2-2, with 9 positions matching TRBD2. The CDR3 runs to 17 residues. Germline CDR1 is SGHTA and CDR2 is FQGNSA. With V trimmed by 7 bases and J by 6 bases, 15 bases remained unmatched. The CDR3 spells CASTPRRSGGYAGELFF. Written as DNA, the CDR3 is TGTGCCAGCACCCCCCGGAGGAGCGGGGGGTATGCCGGGGAGCTGTTTTTT.

The chain is built from TRBV5-1 and TRBJ2-2, with 9 bases aligning to TRBD2. Germline V gene lookup returns CDR1 SGHRS and CDR2 YFSETQ. The CDR3 loop spans 16 amino acids. With V trimmed by 4 bases and J by 6 bases, 10 bases remained unmatched. The CDR3 loop is CASSPIAGGRSGELFF. CDR3 DNA sequence: TGCGCCAGCAGCCCCATCGCGGGGGGGCGGTCCGGGGAGCTGTTTTTT.

The chain links TRBV7-2 to TRBJ1-2, with D uncertain. The ends were cut back, 5 bases at V and 4 bases at J, with 11 bases in the middle. The CDR3 contains 13 residues. The germline CDR1 and CDR2 sequences are SGHTA and FQGNSA. The CDR3 reads CASSTRPIYGYTF. In DNA form, the CDR3 reads TGTGCCAGCAGCACGCGGCCCATCTATGGCTACACCTTC.

The chain combines TRBV6-6 with TRBJ2-1; D is possibly TRBD1 (6 bases). The CDR3 is made up of 13 amino acids. The germline V and J ends were trimmed by 6 bases and 7 bases, with 13 bases remaining between them. From germline, CDR1 is MNHNY and CDR2 SVGAGI (reference sequence). The DNA for the CDR3 is TGTGCCAGCAGGGCAGGGGATAGGAATGAGCAGTTCTTC. Protein sequence: CASRAGDRNEQFF.

The chain has TRBV6-5 and TRBJ2-3, with 7 bases fitting TRBD2. This CDR3 is built from 15 residues. With V trimmed by 2 bases and J by 1 base, 3 bases remained unmatched. The germline V gene encodes CDR1 MNHEY and CDR2 SVGAGI. The chain's CDR3 is CASSYLAEGTDTQYF. CDR3 DNA sequence: TGTGCCAGCAGTTACCTAGCGGAAGGCACAGATACGCAGTATTTT.

The chain couples TRBV28 to TRBJ1-1; D remains unclear. This CDR3 spans 13 amino acids. V shed 4 bases and J shed 1 base, with 7 bases lying between them. The germline gives CDR1 MDHEN, CDR2 SYDVKM. DNA for the CDR3: TGTGCCAGCAGTTGGGCAGGGAACACTGAAGCTTTCTTT. It specifies CASSWAGNTEAFF.

This clone was seen many times. V gene TRBV9 combines with J gene TRBJ2-2; possible D gene TRBD2, 5 bases. The V gene lost 3 bases and the J gene lost 4 bases, with 16 bases spanning the gap. The germline V gene encodes CDR1 SGDLS and CDR2 YYNGEE. There are 16 residues in the CDR3. The CDR3 bases are TGTGCCAGCAGCGGGCGGGTAGCGAGAGGCACCGGGGAGCTGTTTTTT. This gives the protein CASSGRVARGTGELFF.

The V and J genes are TRBV28 and TRBJ1-5, with D tentatively TRBD1 (5 bases). V lost 2 bases and J lost 2, with 13 bases in between. CDR1 and CDR2 (germline): MDHEN, SYDVKM. The CDR3 extends over 16 amino acids. This CDR3 reads CASSLILGGGNQPQHF. CDR3 bases: TGTGCCAGCAGTTTAATCTTGGGGGGGGGCAATCAGCCCCAGCATTTT. The entire variable domain, with the rest obtained from reference TRBV28 and TRBJ1-5, is as follows: DVKVTQSSRYLVKRTGEKVFLECVQDMDHENMFWYRQDPGLGLRLIYFSYDVKMKEKGDIPEGYSVSREKKERFSLILESASTNQTSMYLCASSLILGGGNQPQHFGDGTRLSIL.